These 22 T cell receptor beta chains originate from one sample sequenced in a study of CD8+ T cells in alopecia areata. Treatment: oral pan-JAK inhibitor, 5-10 mg twice daily. Extraction of RNA preceded its reverse transcription into cDNA, which served as the sequencing template. The data were produced by immunoSEQ multiplex PCR, yet TCRdb's version contains in-frame clones alone and is incomplete. Of about 94,000 clones listed, about 70% are singletons. The source material was CD8+ T cells sorted from blood, sampled at approximately week 45, from a patient treated with tofacitinib. The receptor source for this set is a human donor with alopecia areata.

The J gene is TRBJ1-4, the V gene TRBV14; D remains unclear. Between the trimmed V and J ends, which lost 4 bases and 5 bases, there was a span of 11 bases. Germline V lookup: CDR1 SGHDN, CDR2 FVKESK. The CDR3 sequence is 14 residues long. The CDR3 nucleotides are TGTGCCAGCAGCCCACCGGGAGAAAATGAAAAACTGTTTTTT. Residues: CASSPPGENEKLFF.

This chain connects TRBV2 to TRBJ2-7, with D perhaps given as TRBD1 or TRBD2 (5 bases each). The CDR3 covers 13 residues. V lost 8 bases and J 4 bases, leaving 15 bases between the germline ends. The germline gives CDR1 SNHLY, CDR2 FYNNEI. The CDR3: CASHRDGMYEQYF. DNA for the CDR3: TGTGCCAGCCACCGGGACGGGATGTACGAGCAGTACTTC.

The chain joins TRBV7-9 to TRBJ1-2; TRBD1 aligns across 7 bases. The V gene end was trimmed by 2 bases and the J gene end by 3 bases; junction bases not matched to a gene: 12. The germline V gene has CDR1 SEHNR and CDR2 FQNEAQ (reference sequence). The CDR3 spans 17 residues. The CDR3 sequence is CASSLYRGDNYDYGYTF. Here the CDR3 DNA reads TGTGCCAGCAGCTTATACAGGGGCGACAATTATGACTATGGCTACACCTTC.

This clone has a handful of counts. The chain links TRBV27 to TRBJ2-7; D call uncertain. The CDR3 loop spans 16 amino acids. Germline lookup yields CDR1 MNHEY and CDR2 SMNVEV (reference sequence). With 6 bases removed from V and 1 base from J, the gap between germline ends came to 19 bases. For the CDR3, the DNA is TGTGCCAGCAGACCCCCTGCGACTCAATTTTCCTACGAGCAGTACTTC. This sequence encodes CASRPPATQFSYEQYF.

This clone was picked up a small number of times. V is TRBV29-1 and J is TRBJ2-1, with D possibly called TRBD1 or TRBD2 (5 bases each). The germline V gene has CDR1 SQVTM and CDR2 ANQGSEA. The CDR3 is made up of 16 amino acids. The CDR3 DNA is TGCACGGGGCAGGGAATAGGTTTATTTGGTTACAATGAGCAGTTCTTC. It yields the protein CTGQGIGLFGYNEQFF.

The V and J genes are TRBV29-1 and TRBJ1-2; 8 nucleotides match TRBD1. This CDR3 is 12 amino acids long. V shed 6 bases, J shed 3 bases, and the junction held 3 bases outside the gene matches. Germline V CDR1 and CDR2: SQVTM, ANQGSEA. CDR3 in amino acids: CSVAGQDYGYTF. CDR3 nucleotides: TGCAGCGTCGCGGGACAGGACTATGGCTACACCTTC.

The chain carries TRBV9 and TRBJ2-1, with D perhaps assigned TRBD1 or TRBD2 (5 bases each). Germline V CDR1 and CDR2: SGDLS, YYNGEE. The V and J ends lost 0 bases and 10 bases respectively, with 11 bases between them. This CDR3 has 13 residues. For the CDR3, the DNA is TGTGCCAGCAGCGTAGATACGGGGACCGAGCAGTTCTTC. Translating it yields CASSVDTGTEQFF.

This chain uses TRBV19 with TRBJ2-1; 7 bases are shared with TRBD2. This CDR3 spans 15 amino acids. The V and J ends lost 9 bases and 0 bases, in that order; junction bases with no gene match: 8. Germline CDR1 is LNHDA and CDR2 is SQIVND (reference sequence). The CDR3 here is CASALGGGSYNEQFF. CDR3 DNA sequence: TGTGCCAGCGCCTTAGGCGGGGGCTCCTACAATGAGCAGTTCTTC.

The rearrangement links TRBV11-2 to TRBJ1-1; D gene ambiguous. V shed 3 bases and J shed 3 bases, with 8 bases lying between them. CDR3 length: 13 amino acids. The germline gives CDR1 SGHAT, CDR2 FQNNGV. CDR3 in DNA: TGTGCCAGCAGCTTGGGTCGGGACACTGAAGCTTTCTTT. Its protein product is CASSLGRDTEAFF.

V and J are TRBV2 and TRBJ2-3, with 10 bases aligning to TRBD1. Germline values: CDR1 SNHLY, CDR2 FYNNEI. The CDR3 length is 15 residues. Trimming removed 2 bases from V and 3 bases from J; junction bases left unmatched: 2. The CDR3 loop is CASSELGQGTDTQYF. The CDR3 region has the DNA TGTGCCAGCAGTGAACTGGGACAGGGGACAGATACGCAGTATTTT.

This chain links TRBV29-1 with TRBJ2-2; D gene unclear. V lost 4 bases and J lost 7, with 7 bases in between. The CDR3 has 11 residues. Germline CDR1 reads SQVTM; CDR2 reads ANQGSEA. This chain's CDR3 is CSVVRLGELFF. CDR3 in DNA: TGCAGCGTTGTAAGACTCGGGGAGCTGTTTTTT.

This clone was counted a few times. The chain carries TRBV23-1 and TRBJ2-3, with TRBD1 matching over 8 bases. TRBV23-1 is identified as an open reading frame with a role that is uncertain. The V gene end was trimmed by 6 bases and the J gene end by 6 bases; junction bases not matched to a gene: 2. The CDR3 has 12 amino acids. The CDR3, as DNA: TGCGCCAGCAGAGGACAGGGCGATACGCAGTATTTT. This codes for CASRGQGDTQYF.

The V call is TRBV15, the J call TRBJ1-2; 7 bases align to TRBD1. With V trimmed by 4 bases and J by 4 bases, 6 bases remained unmatched. CDR1 and CDR2 (germline): LNHNV, YYDKDF (reference sequence). This CDR3 is built from 14 residues. The CDR3 protein is CATSTTGDGYGYTF. CDR3 in DNA: TGTGCCACCAGCACTACAGGGGACGGCTATGGCTACACCTTC.

The rearrangement uses TRBV4-2 and TRBJ1-2, with no clear D. V shed 2 bases and J shed 6 bases, with 4 bases lying between them. The CDR3 runs to 11 residues. CDR1 LGHNA and CDR2 YNFKEQ come from the germline V gene. CDR3 protein: CASSQHNGYTF. CDR3 in DNA: TGTGCCAGCAGCCAACATAATGGCTACACCTTC.

J is TRBJ2-5 and V is TRBV29-1, with D possibly being TRBD2 (6 bases). Between the trimmed V and J ends, which lost 6 bases and 5 bases, there was a span of 13 bases. Per the germline V gene, CDR1 is SQVTM and CDR2 is ANQGSEA. CDR3 length: 12 amino acids. The CDR3 DNA follows: TGCAGCGTGGTGGGAGGTCTTGAGACCCAGTACTTC. It specifies CSVVGGLETQYF.

The CDR3 DNA reads TGTGCCAGCAGTGGTCCACAGGACCCCGAGCAGTACTTC. Translation gives CASSGPQDPEQYF. The chain couples TRBV25-1 to TRBJ2-7; TRBD1 might be the D (5 bases). CDR3 length: 13 residues. Germline assignment: CDR1 MGHDK and CDR2 SYGVNS. V lost 4 bases, J lost 6 bases, and 13 bases lay in between.

V is TRBV5-1 and J is TRBJ2-3; D not resolved. V was clipped by 4 bases and J by 2 bases, with 23 bases between them. The germline V gene encodes CDR1 SGHRS and CDR2 YFSETQ. The CDR3 extends over 18 amino acids. CDR3: CASSPRLFQDSVTDTQYF. CDR3 DNA sequence: TGCGCCAGCAGCCCGCGGCTTTTCCAGGATTCAGTCACAGATACGCAGTATTTT.

This chain uses TRBV7-9 with TRBJ2-3; TRBD2 aligns across 8 bases. Losses at the gene ends were 1 base for V and 6 bases for J; bases not matched to a gene: 6. CDR1 and CDR2 from the germline V gene are SEHNR and FQNEAQ (reference sequence). The CDR3 sequence is 15 residues long. This CDR3 reads CASSLVGTSIDTQYF. CDR3 in DNA: TGTGCCAGCAGCTTAGTCGGGACTAGTATTGATACGCAGTATTTT.

This clone was counted a single time. The CDR3 sequence: CASSDGTGGSGGYTF. The CDR3 region has the DNA TGTGCCAGCAGTGATGGGACAGGGGGCTCCGGAGGCTACACCTTC. The chain recombines TRBV2 with TRBJ1-2; 12 bases map to TRBD1. Germline V gene sequence: CDR1 SNHLY, CDR2 FYNNEI. This CDR3 contains 15 residues. J gave up 8 bases and V 3 bases, and 7 bases lay outside the gene matches.

This sequence joins TRBV6-5 and TRBJ2-5; 9 nucleotides align to TRBD2. Germline CDR1 MNHEY, CDR2 SVGAGI. This CDR3 has 15 amino acids. J lost 0 bases, V lost 7 bases, and 6 bases had no gene match. The CDR3 here is CASNPTSGDQETQYF. CDR3 sequence (DNA): TGTGCCAGCAACCCGACTAGCGGAGACCAAGAGACCCAGTACTTC.

The sample holds a few counts of this clone. This chain connects TRBV9 to TRBJ2-3, with 7 bases aligning to TRBD2. With V trimmed by 3 bases and J by 0 bases, 4 bases remained unmatched. CDR1 is SGDLS, CDR2 YYNGEE, per germline. The CDR3 has 15 amino acids. CDR3 nucleotides: TGTGCCAGCAGCGCCAGAGCGGGGAGCACAGATACGCAGTATTTT. It is translated as CASSARAGSTDTQYF.

V gene TRBV4-3 combines with J gene TRBJ2-7; D may be TRBD2 (5 bases). CDR1 is LGHNA and CDR2 is YSLEER in the germline V gene. The CDR3 is made up of 13 amino acids. Trimming took off 0 bases at V and 5 bases at J, with 8 bases between the two ends. The CDR3 DNA follows: TGCGCCAGCAGCCAAGATCGGGGAAACGAGCAGTACTTC. Translation gives CASSQDRGNEQYF.